These 14 T cell receptor beta chains originate from one sample sequenced in a study of technical replicates of blood from a few donors. Clones were sequenced by immunoSEQ multiplex PCR, and TCRdb holds only the in-frame ones, with some missing. The data show over 60,000 clones, about 90% seen once. Input material: PBMCs. The receptor set was obtained from a human donor in good health. Some clones in this sample may be carry-over from other donors' samples.

The CDR3: CSARFGTACFF. CDR3 nucleotides: TGCAGTGCTAGGTTCGGGACAGCCTGCTTTTTT. The chain links TRBV20-1 to TRBJ1-4; TRBD1 aligns across 7 bases. The V and J ends lost 3 bases and 17 bases, in that order; junction bases with no gene match: 9. This CDR3 spans 11 amino acids. Germline CDR1 DFQATT, CDR2 SNEGSKA (reference sequence).

V gene TRBV15 combines with J gene TRBJ1-4, with D unclear. V lost 1 base and J 6 bases, leaving 12 bases between the germline ends. Germline CDR1 and CDR2: LNHNV and YYDKDF (reference sequence). The CDR3 sequence is 15 residues long. DNA of the CDR3: TGTGCCACCAGCAGAGTGACGGGAAACCATGAAAAACTGTTTTTT. It yields the protein CATSRVTGNHEKLFF. Drawing the rest from reference TRBV15 and TRBJ1-4, the complete variable domain is DAMVIQNPRYQVTQFGKPVTLSCSQTLNHNVMYWYQQKSSQAPKLLFHYYDKDFNNEADTPDNFQSRRPNTSFCFLDIRSPGLGDTAMYLCATSRVTGNHEKLFFGSGTQLSVL.

The gene calls are TRBV5-4 and TRBJ1-4; a weak D match, TRBD1 (5 bases). The CDR3 loop spans 14 amino acids. From germline, CDR1 is SGHNT and CDR2 YYREEE (reference sequence). The V and J ends lost 4 bases and 8 bases respectively, with 15 bases between them. In DNA form, the CDR3 reads TGTGCCAGCAGCCACGCGGGGCAGCTCGAAAAACTGTTTTTT. The encoded protein is CASSHAGQLEKLFF.

The rearrangement joins TRBV2 to TRBJ2-7; possible D gene TRBD1, 5 bases. Germline values: CDR1 SNHLY, CDR2 FYNNEI. The CDR3 spans 13 residues. V was cut by 1 base and J by 6 bases, with 10 bases left in between. The CDR3 here is CASSEGRQGEQYF. In nucleotides, the CDR3 is TGTGCCAGCAGTGAAGGGCGCCAGGGCGAGCAGTACTTC. Full variable domain (missing parts from reference TRBV2 and TRBJ2-7): EPEVTQTPSHQVTQMGQEVILRCVPISNHLYFYWYRQILGQKVEFLVSFYNNEISEKSEIFDDQFSVERPDGSNFTLKIRSTKLEDSAMYFCASSEGRQGEQYFGPGTRLTVT.

The rearrangement uses TRBV5-1 and TRBJ1-2; TRBD1 matches 8 bases. V shed 3 bases, J shed 5 bases, and the junction held 3 bases outside the gene matches. There are 13 residues in the CDR3. The V gene's germline CDR1 is SGHRS and CDR2 YFSETQ. CDR3 loop: CASSSTGEYGYTF. CDR3 sequence (DNA): TGCGCCAGCAGCTCGACAGGGGAATATGGCTACACCTTC.

The V and J genes are TRBV4-3 and TRBJ2-1, with a possible D match to TRBD2 (6 bases). The CDR3 extends over 17 amino acids. Germline loops: CDR1 LGHNA, CDR2 YSLEER. The V gene lost 0 bases and the J gene lost 1 base, with 13 bases spanning the gap. The CDR3 nucleotides are TGCGCCAGCAGCCAAGAAGTCACCGGGAGTTCCTACAATGAGCAGTTCTTC. The encoded protein is CASSQEVTGSSYNEQFF.

J is TRBJ2-7 and V is TRBV11-2; D gene ambiguous. V lost 2 bases and J lost 0, with 11 bases in between. There are 15 residues in the CDR3. The germline gives CDR1 SGHAT, CDR2 FQNNGV. CDR3 nucleotide sequence: TGTGCCAGCAGCTTATATTACCCCGGCTCCTACGAGCAGTACTTC. Translation: CASSLYYPGSYEQYF.

V and J are TRBV6-5 and TRBJ1-2; D is unclear. CDR1 MNHEY and CDR2 SVGAGI come from the germline V gene. The CDR3 consists of 11 residues. Trimming stripped 4 bases from V and 4 bases from J, with 4 bases between. CDR3 coding DNA: TGTGCCAGCAGTTCCCTCTATGGCTACACCTTC. This translates into CASSSLYGYTF.

This chain links TRBV29-1 with TRBJ1-1, with 10 bases fitting TRBD1. Germline CDR1 SQVTM, CDR2 ANQGSEA. With V trimmed by 7 bases and J by 7 bases, 9 bases remained unmatched. This CDR3 has 13 residues. The CDR3 bases are TGCAGCGGGATGACAGGGGGCGTCGGTGAAGCTTTCTTT. Residues: CSGMTGGVGEAFF.

The chain links TRBV7-2 to TRBJ2-7, with 10 bases that match TRBD1. Germline V gives CDR1 SGHTA, CDR2 FQGNSA. V was pared by 7 bases and J by 2 bases, with 5 bases of the junction left unmatched. This CDR3 comprises 14 residues. DNA for the CDR3: TGTGCCAGCACCTCGGGACAGGGGCCCTACGAGCAGTACTTC. Translated: CASTSGQGPYEQYF.

This clone was observed a single time. This chain joins TRBV14 and TRBJ2-7; 9 bases line up with TRBD2. CDR1 is SGHDN, CDR2 FVKESK, per germline. The ends lost 5 bases at V and 3 bases at J; junction bases unmatched: 8. The CDR3 loop spans 15 amino acids. The CDR3 spells CASSYLAGRYYEQYF. CDR3 in DNA: TGTGCCAGCAGCTACCTAGCGGGACGATACTACGAGCAGTACTTC.

The V gene is TRBV4-1, the J gene TRBJ2-1; 7 bases agree with TRBD1. With 0 bases clipped from V and 6 bases from J, the junction kept 8 bases outside the gene matches. The CDR3 loop spans 16 amino acids. From germline, CDR1 is MGHRA and CDR2 YSYEKL. CDR3 sequence: CASSQDLWAGGNEQFF. CDR3 coding DNA: TGCGCCAGCAGCCAAGATCTCTGGGCAGGGGGCAATGAGCAGTTCTTC.

The V gene is TRBV7-9, the J gene TRBJ2-1, with D possibly being TRBD2 (6 bases). Germline-derived CDR1 and CDR2 are SEHNR and FQNEAQ (reference sequence). Deletions cut 5 bases from V and 3 bases from J, with 11 bases between. The CDR3 has 14 amino acids. This CDR3 is CASSPLAGYNEQFF. The DNA for the CDR3 is TGTGCCAGCAGCCCACTAGCAGGCTACAATGAGCAGTTCTTC.

V and J are TRBV10-3 and TRBJ2-1, with a tentative D call TRBD2 (6 bases). The germline V gene has CDR1 ENHRY and CDR2 SYGVKD. Trimming left V 5 bases short and J 7 bases short, with 12 bases between. The CDR3 covers 13 residues. The CDR3 spells CAISPGVSNEQFF. The DNA for the CDR3 is TGTGCCATCAGTCCGGGAGTATCTAATGAGCAGTTCTTC.